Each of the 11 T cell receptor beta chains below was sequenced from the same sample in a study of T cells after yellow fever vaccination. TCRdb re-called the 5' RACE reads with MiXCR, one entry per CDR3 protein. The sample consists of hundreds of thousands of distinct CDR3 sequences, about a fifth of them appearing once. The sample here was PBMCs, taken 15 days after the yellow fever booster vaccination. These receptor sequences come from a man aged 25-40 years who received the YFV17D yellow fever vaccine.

The chain's CDR3 is CASSVQGRGTGELFF. In DNA, the CDR3 is TGTGCCAGTAGCGTACAGGGACGAGGCACCGGGGAGCTGTTTTTT. This chain uses TRBV19 with TRBJ2-2; TRBD1 is a possible D gene (6 bases). CDR3 length: 15 amino acids. Trimming cost V 6 bases and J 4 bases, with 15 bases left between them. Germline V gives CDR1 LNHDA, CDR2 SQIVND (reference sequence). Combining the CDR3 with reference TRBV19 and TRBJ2-2 gives the whole variable domain DGGITQSPKYLFRKEGQNVTLSCEQNLNHDAMYWYRQDPGQGLRLIYYSQIVNDFQKGDIAEGYSVSREKKESFPLTVTSAQKNPTAFYLCASSVQGRGTGELFFGEGSRLTVL.

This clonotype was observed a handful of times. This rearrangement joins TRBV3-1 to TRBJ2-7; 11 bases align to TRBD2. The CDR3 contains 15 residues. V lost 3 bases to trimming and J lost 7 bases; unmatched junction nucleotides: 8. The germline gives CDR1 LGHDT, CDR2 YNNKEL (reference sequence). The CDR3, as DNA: TGTGCCAGCAGCCACACGGGGCTAGCGGGAGGTGAGCAGTACTTC. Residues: CASSHTGLAGGEQYF.

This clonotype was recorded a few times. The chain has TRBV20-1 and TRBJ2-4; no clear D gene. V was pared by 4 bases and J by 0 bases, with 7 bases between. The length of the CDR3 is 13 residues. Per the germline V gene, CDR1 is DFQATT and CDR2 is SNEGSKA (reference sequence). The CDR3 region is CSAKVLAKNIQYF. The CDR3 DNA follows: TGCAGTGCTAAAGTCCTAGCCAAAAACATTCAGTACTTC.

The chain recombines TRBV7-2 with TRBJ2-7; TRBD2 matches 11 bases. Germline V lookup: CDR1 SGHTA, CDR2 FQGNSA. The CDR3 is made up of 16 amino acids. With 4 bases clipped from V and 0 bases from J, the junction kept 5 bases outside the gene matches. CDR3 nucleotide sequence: TGTGCCAGCAGCTCAACCGGACTAGCGGGCTCCTACGAGCAGTACTTC. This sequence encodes CASSSTGLAGSYEQYF.

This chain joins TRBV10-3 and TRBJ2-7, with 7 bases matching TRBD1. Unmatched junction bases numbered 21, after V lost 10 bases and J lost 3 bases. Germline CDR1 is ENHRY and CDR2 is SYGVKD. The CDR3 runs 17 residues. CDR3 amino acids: CATLLTDAGQAGYEQYF. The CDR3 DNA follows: TGTGCCACTCTCCTGACCGACGCTGGACAGGCCGGCTACGAGCAGTACTTC.

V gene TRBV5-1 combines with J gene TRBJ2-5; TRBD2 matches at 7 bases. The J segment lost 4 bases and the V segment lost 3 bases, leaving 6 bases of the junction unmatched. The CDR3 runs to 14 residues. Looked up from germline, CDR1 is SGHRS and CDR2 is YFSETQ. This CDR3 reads CASSYGGLGETQYF. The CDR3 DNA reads TGCGCCAGCAGCTACGGAGGACTAGGAGAGACCCAGTACTTC.

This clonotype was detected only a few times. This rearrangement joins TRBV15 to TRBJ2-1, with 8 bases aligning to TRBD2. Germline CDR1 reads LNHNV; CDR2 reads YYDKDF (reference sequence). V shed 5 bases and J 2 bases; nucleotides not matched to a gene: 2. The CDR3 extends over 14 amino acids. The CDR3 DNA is TGTGCCACCAGCGGGACTAGGGCCTACAATGAGCAGTTCTTC. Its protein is CATSGTRAYNEQFF.

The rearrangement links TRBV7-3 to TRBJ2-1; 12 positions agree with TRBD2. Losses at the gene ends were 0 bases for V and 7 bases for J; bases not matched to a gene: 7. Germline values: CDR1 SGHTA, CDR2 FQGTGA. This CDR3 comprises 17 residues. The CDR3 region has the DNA TGTGCCAGCAGCTTAACACCGACTAGCGGGAGTACTAATGAGCAGTTCTTC. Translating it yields CASSLTPTSGSTNEQFF. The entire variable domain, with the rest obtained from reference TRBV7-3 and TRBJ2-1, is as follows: GAGVSQTPSNKVTEKGKYVELRCDPISGHTALYWYRQSLGQGPEFLIYFQGTGAADDSGLPNDRFFAVRPEGSVSTLKIQRTERGDSAVYLCASSLTPTSGSTNEQFFGPGTRLTVL.

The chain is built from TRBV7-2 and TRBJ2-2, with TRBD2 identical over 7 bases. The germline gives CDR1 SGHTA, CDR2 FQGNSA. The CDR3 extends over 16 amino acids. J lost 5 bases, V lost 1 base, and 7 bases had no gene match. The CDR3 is CASSLERLRGTGELFF. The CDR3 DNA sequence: TGTGCCAGCAGCTTAGAACGGTTGCGGGGGACCGGGGAGCTGTTTTTT.

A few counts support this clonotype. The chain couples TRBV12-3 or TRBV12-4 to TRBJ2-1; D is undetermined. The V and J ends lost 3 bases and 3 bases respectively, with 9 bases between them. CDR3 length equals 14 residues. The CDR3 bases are TGTGCCAGCAGTTTTCGCGACCACTACAATGAGCAGTTCTTC. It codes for CASSFRDHYNEQFF.

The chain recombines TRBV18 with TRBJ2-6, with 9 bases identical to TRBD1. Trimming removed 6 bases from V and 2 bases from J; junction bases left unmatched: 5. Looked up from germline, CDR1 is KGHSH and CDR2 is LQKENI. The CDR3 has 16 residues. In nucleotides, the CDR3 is TGTGCCAGCTCTCCCGGGACAGGGACTGGGGCCAACGTCCTGACTTTC. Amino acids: CASSPGTGTGANVLTF.